The rows below give T cell receptor beta chains drawn from one sample of a study of blood T cell repertoires in COVID-19. Measured with immunoSEQ multiplex PCR; TCRdb has only the in-frame clones, and not every one. This sample has approximately 41,000 clones, with about 90% found just once. Sequencing was done on a sample of peripheral blood. The source of these receptors is a woman of 80 years or more with active COVID-19. The CDR3 runs from the conserved cysteine through the conserved F or W. The order of the fields is J gene, V gene, clone size, D gene, CDR3 DNA, CDR3 protein. The D gene is left open where the match is weak. Size is omitted from some rows. Given values are once, few, many or a class for expanded clones.

J gene: TRBJ2-5; V gene: TRBV4-3; clone size: -; D gene: -; CDR3 DNA: TGCGCCAGCAGCCTCACGGGAAGCCAAGAGACCCAGTACTTC; CDR3 protein: CASSLTGSQETQYF
J gene: TRBJ2-6; V gene: TRBV6-4; clone size: -; D gene: TRBD1; CDR3 DNA: TGTGCCAGCAGTGACACAGGGGGCGGTGGGGCCAACGTCCTGACTTTC; CDR3 protein: CASSDTGGGGANVLTF
J gene: TRBJ1-1; V gene: TRBV11-2; clone size: -; D gene: -; CDR3 DNA: TGTGCCAGCAGCTCCGAGGGGAACACTGAAGCTTTCTTT; CDR3 protein: CASSSEGNTEAFF
J gene: TRBJ2-1; V gene: TRBV2; clone size: -; D gene: TRBD1; CDR3 DNA: TGTGCCAGCAGTGGGGGGACAGGGGTAACGAATGAGCAGTTCTTC; CDR3 protein: CASSGGTGVTNEQFF
J gene: TRBJ2-5; V gene: TRBV4-2; clone size: -; D gene: -; CDR3 DNA: TGTGCCAGCAGTCCAAAGGGGTACCAAGAGACCCAGTACTTC; CDR3 protein: CASSPKGYQETQYF
J gene: TRBJ2-6; V gene: TRBV19; clone size: -; D gene: TRBD1; CDR3 DNA: TGTGCCAGTAGTACCCGGGACAGGGTAATTATGGTGGGGGCCAACGTCCTGACTTTC; CDR3 protein: CASSTRDRVIMVGANVLTF
J gene: TRBJ1-5; V gene: TRBV10-2; clone size: once; D gene: -; CDR3 DNA: TGCGCCAGCAGCCAGGAGGTAGGCAATCAGCCCCAGCATTTT; CDR3 protein: CASSQEVGNQPQHF
J gene: TRBJ2-3; V gene: TRBV9; clone size: -; D gene: -; CDR3 DNA: TGTGCCAGCAGCGTAGAAGGAGGCAGCACAGATACGCAGTATTTT; CDR3 protein: CASSVEGGSTDTQYF
J gene: TRBJ1-5; V gene: TRBV4-3; clone size: -; D gene: -; CDR3 DNA: TGCGCCAGCAGCCTAATGAGAGGGAGTAGCAATCAGCCCCAGCATTTT; CDR3 protein: CASSLMRGSSNQPQHF
J gene: TRBJ2-3; V gene: TRBV5-6; clone size: few; D gene: TRBD2; CDR3 DNA: TGTGCCAGCAGCCGGCGGCTAGCGGGGGATCCTACAGATACGCAGTATTTT; CDR3 protein: CASSRRLAGDPTDTQYF
J gene: TRBJ2-2; V gene: TRBV7-2; clone size: -; D gene: -; CDR3 DNA: TGTGCCAGCAGCTTAGCGGGCCGGGGTGGAACCGGGGAGCTGTTTTTT; CDR3 protein: CASSLAGRGGTGELFF
J gene: TRBJ1-6; V gene: TRBV7-2; clone size: -; D gene: -; CDR3 DNA: TGTGCCAGCAGCCGCAAACAGGGTCAGAATTCACCCCTCCACTTT; CDR3 protein: CASSRKQGQNSPLHF
J gene: TRBJ2-7; V gene: TRBV7-6; clone size: -; D gene: TRBD1; CDR3 DNA: TGTGCCAGCAGCCCCGGGACAGACTCCTACGAGCAGTACTTC; CDR3 protein: CASSPGTDSYEQYF
J gene: TRBJ1-4; V gene: TRBV30; clone size: -; D gene: -; CDR3 DNA: TGTGCCTGGAGGGATACCGGGTCTAGCCATGAAAAACTGTTTTTT; CDR3 protein: CAWRDTGSSHEKLFF
J gene: TRBJ1-2; V gene: TRBV5-6; clone size: -; D gene: TRBD1; CDR3 DNA: TGTGCCAGCAGCTTCCGGGACAGGGGGTCGGAAGGCTACACCTTC; CDR3 protein: CASSFRDRGSEGYTF
J gene: TRBJ2-3; V gene: TRBV6-2/TRBV6-3; clone size: -; D gene: TRBD1; CDR3 DNA: TGTGCCAGCAGCCATAGGACAGGGCGCACAGATACGCAGTATTTT; CDR3 protein: CASSHRTGRTDTQYF
J gene: TRBJ2-3; V gene: TRBV18; clone size: -; D gene: -; CDR3 DNA: TGTGCCAGCTCACTAATAGGTGGGACACTTCGGAAGGATACGCAGTATTTT; CDR3 protein: CASSLIGGTLRKDTQYF
J gene: TRBJ2-7; V gene: TRBV5-4; clone size: -; D gene: -; CDR3 DNA: TGTGCCAGCAGCTTGGAAGGGGGACGGAGCCCCCCCTACGAGCAGTACTTC; CDR3 protein: CASSLEGGRSPPYEQYF
J gene: TRBJ2-7; V gene: TRBV10-3; clone size: -; D gene: -; CDR3 DNA: TGTGCCTCTACCGGGACAAATACCTACGAGCAGTACTTC; CDR3 protein: CASTGTNTYEQYF
J gene: TRBJ2-1; V gene: TRBV27; clone size: few; D gene: TRBD2; CDR3 DNA: TGTGCCAGCAGCCACTCCCAGACTAGCGGGGTTTATGAGCAGTTCTTC; CDR3 protein: CASSHSQTSGVYEQFF
J gene: TRBJ1-3; V gene: TRBV7-2; clone size: -; D gene: -; CDR3 DNA: TGTGCCAGCAGCGCGACAAGCTCTGGAAACACCATATATTTT; CDR3 protein: CASSATSSGNTIYF
J gene: TRBJ2-5; V gene: TRBV24-1; clone size: -; D gene: -; CDR3 DNA: TGTGCCACCAGTGATCCACGGACCGCAGCGGGGACCCAGTACTTC; CDR3 protein: CATSDPRTAAGTQYF
J gene: TRBJ1-2; V gene: TRBV7-2; clone size: -; D gene: -; CDR3 DNA: TGTGCCAGCAGCTTAGCAGGGGCTGACGGCTACACCTTC; CDR3 protein: CASSLAGADGYTF
J gene: TRBJ1-2; V gene: TRBV4-3; clone size: -; D gene: -; CDR3 DNA: TGCGCCAGCAGCCAGACACTTGCGGGGATTAACGGCTACACCTTC; CDR3 protein: CASSQTLAGINGYTF
J gene: TRBJ1-1; V gene: TRBV6-2/TRBV6-3; clone size: -; D gene: -; CDR3 DNA: TGTGCCAGCAGGCCTCGAAAGGGGTATAAGGACACTGAAGCCTTCTTT; CDR3 protein: CASRPRKGYKDTEAFF
J gene: TRBJ1-4; V gene: TRBV7-2; clone size: -; D gene: TRBD1; CDR3 DNA: TGTGCCAGCAGCCCCTCCGGACAAGGGGGCCAAAAACTGTTTTTT; CDR3 protein: CASSPSGQGGQKLFF
J gene: TRBJ2-7; V gene: TRBV9; clone size: -; D gene: TRBD2; CDR3 DNA: TGTGCCAGCAGCGAAGGGACTAGCGGCGTTCACGAGCAGTACTTC; CDR3 protein: CASSEGTSGVHEQYF
J gene: TRBJ1-4; V gene: TRBV5-1; clone size: -; D gene: TRBD1; CDR3 DNA: TGCGCCAGCAGCTCCAGGGGGAGAGAAGAAAAACTGTTTTTT; CDR3 protein: CASSSRGREEKLFF
J gene: TRBJ2-3; V gene: TRBV7-2; clone size: -; D gene: -; CDR3 DNA: TGTGCCAGCAGCTTAACAGAGAATACGCAGTATTTT; CDR3 protein: CASSLTENTQYF
J gene: TRBJ2-2; V gene: TRBV24-1; clone size: -; D gene: TRBD1; CDR3 DNA: TGTGCCACCATGGGACAGGTCAACACCGGGGAGCTGTTTTTT; CDR3 protein: CATMGQVNTGELFF
J gene: TRBJ2-5; V gene: TRBV6-6; clone size: -; D gene: -; CDR3 DNA: TGTGCCAGCAGTTACTCGGAGGGTTCTAAAGGGGAGACCCAGTACTTC; CDR3 protein: CASSYSEGSKGETQYF
J gene: TRBJ1-5; V gene: TRBV30; clone size: -; D gene: TRBD1; CDR3 DNA: TGTGCGTCGGGGACAGGGCTAAATCAGCCCCAGCATTTT; CDR3 protein: CASGTGLNQPQHF
J gene: TRBJ2-5; V gene: TRBV5-4; clone size: -; D gene: -; CDR3 DNA: TGTGCCAGCAGCTTGGACTGGGAGACCCAGTACTTC; CDR3 protein: CASSLDWETQYF
J gene: TRBJ2-5; V gene: TRBV28; clone size: once; D gene: TRBD2; CDR3 DNA: TGTGCCAGCAGCCTAGCGGGGGTAAGAGAGACCCAGTACTTC; CDR3 protein: CASSLAGVRETQYF
J gene: TRBJ2-7; V gene: TRBV7-2; clone size: -; D gene: TRBD2; CDR3 DNA: TGTGCCAGCAGCTTTAGACTAGCGGGGGGAACAAGGGAGCAGTACTTC; CDR3 protein: CASSFRLAGGTREQYF
J gene: TRBJ1-2; V gene: TRBV7-9; clone size: -; D gene: -; CDR3 DNA: TGTGCCAGCAGCCATAGGCCGACCGCCGACAATGGCTACACCTTC; CDR3 protein: CASSHRPTADNGYTF
J gene: TRBJ2-5; V gene: TRBV11-2; clone size: -; D gene: TRBD1; CDR3 DNA: TGTGCCAGCAGCTCCCGAGACAGGGGGCATCTAGAGACCCAGTACTTC; CDR3 protein: CASSSRDRGHLETQYF
J gene: TRBJ2-5; V gene: TRBV3-1/TRBV3-2; clone size: -; D gene: TRBD2; CDR3 DNA: TGTGCCAGCAGCCAACCAGTGTGGGGGGGGTGGGAGACCCAGTACTTC; CDR3 protein: CASSQPVWGGWETQYF
J gene: TRBJ2-1; V gene: TRBV6-1; clone size: -; D gene: -; CDR3 DNA: TGTGCCAGCAGTGGAAACACCATTACAGGGCCCTCCTACAATGAGCAGTTCTTC; CDR3 protein: CASSGNTITGPSYNEQFF
J gene: TRBJ2-3; V gene: TRBV6-4; clone size: -; D gene: TRBD2; CDR3 DNA: TGTGCCAGCAGTGCCTCCCAAGCGGGGGGGTTAGATACGCAGTATTTT; CDR3 protein: CASSASQAGGLDTQYF
J gene: TRBJ1-4; V gene: TRBV7-2; clone size: -; D gene: TRBD1; CDR3 DNA: TGTGCCAGCAGCTTGGGAGGGGGACAGGGGGAAAAACTGTTTTTT; CDR3 protein: CASSLGGGQGEKLFF
J gene: TRBJ2-1; V gene: TRBV7-3; clone size: -; D gene: -; CDR3 DNA: TGTGCCAGCAGCCACAACCAAAACAGGGACTACAATGAGCAGTTCTTC; CDR3 protein: CASSHNQNRDYNEQFF
J gene: TRBJ2-7; V gene: TRBV21-1; clone size: -; D gene: -; CDR3 DNA: TGTGCCAGGAAGGGACAGGTGGACGAGCAGTACTTC; CDR3 protein: CARKGQVDEQYF
J gene: TRBJ2-1; V gene: TRBV7-4; clone size: -; D gene: -; CDR3 DNA: TGTGCCAGCAGCTTTAATCAGGGGTGGGTTTCGCTCGATGAGCAGTTCTTC; CDR3 protein: CASSFNQGWVSLDEQFF
J gene: TRBJ2-7; V gene: TRBV28; clone size: -; D gene: -; CDR3 DNA: TGTGCCAGCAAGGGGGGGAGGCCCACTCCCTACGAGCAGTACTTC; CDR3 protein: CASKGGRPTPYEQYF
J gene: TRBJ2-3; V gene: TRBV19; clone size: -; D gene: -; CDR3 DNA: TGTGCCAGTAGACATTCTAGCACAGATACGCAGTATTTT; CDR3 protein: CASRHSSTDTQYF
J gene: TRBJ1-1; V gene: TRBV18; clone size: -; D gene: TRBD1; CDR3 DNA: TGTGCCAGCTCAGTCGACAGGGGAGGGACTGAAGCTTTCTTT; CDR3 protein: CASSVDRGGTEAFF
J gene: TRBJ2-7; V gene: TRBV5-4; clone size: -; D gene: TRBD1; CDR3 DNA: TGTGCCAGCAGCCAGCCGGGACAGGCCTCCTACGAGCAGTACTTC; CDR3 protein: CASSQPGQASYEQYF
J gene: TRBJ2-5; V gene: TRBV6-5; clone size: -; D gene: -; CDR3 DNA: TGTGCCAGCGCCCCCCATAACAGGGAAGAGACCCAGTACTTC; CDR3 protein: CASAPHNREETQYF
J gene: TRBJ2-7; V gene: TRBV30; clone size: -; D gene: -; CDR3 DNA: TGTGCCTGGAGAGGCAGGGCCTCCTACGAGCAGTACTTC; CDR3 protein: CAWRGRASYEQYF
J gene: TRBJ2-5; V gene: TRBV11-3; clone size: -; D gene: TRBD2; CDR3 DNA: TGTGCCAGCAGCTTAATGGCTAGCGGGGGCCAAGAGACCCAGTACTTC; CDR3 protein: CASSLMASGGQETQYF
J gene: TRBJ2-2; V gene: TRBV11-2; clone size: -; D gene: -; CDR3 DNA: TGTGCCAGCAGCTTATTGCAGGGGACCGGGGAGCTGTTTTTT; CDR3 protein: CASSLLQGTGELFF
J gene: TRBJ2-5; V gene: TRBV7-9; clone size: -; D gene: TRBD2; CDR3 DNA: TGTGCCAGCAGCCTCGCGGGGGTGCGAGAGACCCAGTACTTC; CDR3 protein: CASSLAGVRETQYF
J gene: TRBJ2-3; V gene: TRBV5-4; clone size: -; D gene: TRBD1; CDR3 DNA: TGTGCCAGCACAAGAGGACAGGGAGATACGCAGTATTTT; CDR3 protein: CASTRGQGDTQYF